The 32 T cell receptor beta chains given below trace back to one sample, sequenced in a study of blood T cells in healthy people across ages (dated by TCRdb to between 2014 and 2017). The method was 5' RACE. TCRdb shows the sequencer as Illumina HiSeq 2500. The second PCR ran for about 7 to 11 cycles and used a J-beta primer mix along with a sample-barcoded 5' primer. The public reads were run again by TCRdb, first through fastp at Q25 and then through MiXCR, and only productive beta chains were kept. Rows matching on CDR3 protein sequence are summarized as one entry with the most common DNA and genes. For this sample the table gives under 700,000 distinct CDR3 sequences, of which less than 25% were detected only once. The ten biggest clones cover 8.5% to 9.5% of the sample. These data were likewise used in another study, on T cells of mothers and their children.

Sequenced input: blood. The receptors here all came from a boy aged 10-17 years in good health.

This clonotype was observed a few times. V gene TRBV20-1 combines with J gene TRBJ2-1; no clear D. The CDR3 consists of 10 residues. V was trimmed by 6 bases and J by 9 bases, leaving 9 bases between them. Germline lookup yields CDR1 DFQATT and CDR2 SNEGSKA (reference sequence). The CDR3 nucleotides are TGCAGTGCAACTAATCTTGAGCAGTTCTTC. Amino acid sequence: CSATNLEQFF.

V and J are TRBV27 and TRBJ2-3, with a weak D call TRBD1 (6 bases). Germline V gene data show CDR1 as MNHEY and CDR2 as SMNVEV (reference sequence). This CDR3 is built from 14 residues. V dropped 3 bases and J dropped 2 bases, with 9 bases sitting between them. As DNA, the CDR3 is TGTGCCAGCAGTTTGAGGGGGAACACAGATACGCAGTATTTT. Amino acid sequence: CASSLRGNTDTQYF.

In its sample, this clonotype was seen a few times. The chain uses TRBV28 and TRBJ2-3, with 8 positions matching TRBD1. The V segment lost 6 bases and the J segment 2 bases; nucleotides outside the gene matches: 7. The CDR3 runs to 15 residues. Germline V CDR1 and CDR2: MDHEN, SYDVKM. CDR3 amino acids: CASREGQVHTDTQYF. CDR3 coding DNA: TGTGCCAGCAGGGAGGGACAGGTCCACACAGATACGCAGTATTTT.

The table lists this clonotype with a few counts. The chain uses TRBV12-3 or TRBV12-4 and TRBJ2-4; 9 bases match TRBD1. V was pared by 6 bases and J by 9 bases, with 9 bases of the junction left unmatched. CDR3 size: 14 residues. CDR3 DNA: TGTGCCAGCAGCCCAGACAGGGGGAGGGTCATTCAGTACTTC. The encoded protein is CASSPDRGRVIQYF.

This clonotype was detected many times. The rearrangement uses TRBV4-1 and TRBJ2-5, with D perhaps matching TRBD2 (6 bases). The CDR3 has 15 residues. The germline V gene encodes CDR1 MGHRA and CDR2 YSYEKL. V lost 0 bases and J lost 5, with 13 bases in between. The CDR3 here is CASSQEGGNAETQYF. The CDR3 DNA reads as TGCGCCAGCAGCCAAGAGGGCGGGAATGCGGAGACCCAGTACTTC.

The V and J genes are TRBV20-1 and TRBJ2-7; 7 bases are a match to TRBD2. V dropped 5 bases and J dropped 0; count of bases not matched to a gene: 16. CDR3 length: 17 residues. Germline-derived CDR1 and CDR2 are DFQATT and SNEGSKA (reference sequence). DNA of the CDR3: TGCAGTGCTCAAGGGGCGGGGGACGCAGGGAGCTCCTACGAGCAGTACTTC. As protein: CSAQGAGDAGSSYEQYF.

V and J are TRBV5-5 and TRBJ2-3, with D perhaps matching TRBD1 (5 bases). CDR1 SGHKS and CDR2 YYEKEE come from the germline V gene (reference sequence). V shed 1 base and J shed 0 bases, with 9 bases lying between them. This CDR3 has 15 residues. The CDR3 DNA is TGTGCCAGCAGCTTGCCAGGGCATAGCACAGATACGCAGTATTTT. This translates into CASSLPGHSTDTQYF.

This clonotype was seen more than once but under ten times. V gene TRBV6-5 combines with J gene TRBJ1-5; D gene ambiguous. Deletions cut 6 bases from V and 7 bases from J, with 13 bases between. CDR3 size: 13 residues. Germline-derived CDR1 and CDR2 are MNHEY and SVGAGI. The CDR3 is CASSPRGRQPQHF. CDR3 DNA sequence: TGTGCCAGCAGCCCACGAGGGCGGCAGCCCCAGCATTTT.

The chain joins TRBV20-1 to TRBJ2-7; 8 nucleotides line up with TRBD1. This CDR3 has 14 amino acids. After removal of 6 bases from V and 5 bases from J, the junction contained 12 bases not matched to a gene. Per the germline V gene, CDR1 is DFQATT and CDR2 is SNEGSKA (reference sequence). CDR3 residues: CSAPSQDRADEQYF. The CDR3 DNA reads TGCAGTGCACCGTCTCAGGACAGGGCTGACGAGCAGTACTTC.

V is TRBV30 and J is TRBJ2-3; 8 bases are shared with TRBD2. The CDR3 spans 16 residues. Trimming at V came to 3 bases and at J to 3 bases, leaving 11 bases not matched to a gene. The germline V gene has CDR1 GTSNPN and CDR2 SVGIG (reference sequence). The CDR3 DNA reads TGTGCCTGGAGCGTCCCCCTGCGGGGGGAGACAGATACGCAGTATTTT. Residues: CAWSVPLRGETDTQYF.

The chain carries TRBV12-3 or TRBV12-4 and TRBJ1-2; D may be TRBD1 (5 bases). V was shortened by 3 bases and J by 6 bases, with 17 bases between the two germline ends. CDR3 length: 15 residues. CDR3 residues: CASSFGGSGSNGYTF. Here the CDR3 DNA reads TGTGCCAGCAGTTTTGGGGGGTCGGGCAGCAATGGCTACACCTTC.

The genes are TRBV27 and TRBJ2-5; D may be TRBD1 (6 bases). V was trimmed by 3 bases and J by 4 bases, leaving 18 bases between them. This CDR3 is 16 amino acids long. The germline V gene encodes CDR1 MNHEY and CDR2 SMNVEV (reference sequence). The CDR3 DNA sequence: TGTGCCAGCAGTTTCCTCAGGCAGGGGTATGGAGAGACCCAGTACTTC. Translation: CASSFLRQGYGETQYF.

The chain couples TRBV12-3 or TRBV12-4 to TRBJ1-2, with TRBD1 identical over 8 bases. This CDR3 comprises 15 residues. V was pared by 3 bases and J by 13 bases, with 16 bases of the junction left unmatched. The CDR3 protein is CASSFGWTGQLLITF. In DNA, the CDR3 is TGTGCCAGCAGTTTCGGATGGACAGGGCAGTTGTTGATCACCTTC.

This clonotype was counted between two and nine times. The rearrangement links TRBV9 to TRBJ1-6, with a possible D match to TRBD1 (5 bases). From germline, CDR1 is SGDLS and CDR2 YYNGEE. V gave up 0 bases and J gave up 10 bases, with 14 bases separating them. The CDR3 totals 15 residues. CDR3 region: CASSVAGWGGSPLHF. DNA of the CDR3: TGTGCCAGCAGCGTAGCAGGGTGGGGAGGGTCACCCCTCCACTTT.

This clonotype was counted ten times or more. The V and J genes are TRBV28 and TRBJ2-7, with 8 bases that match TRBD1. The trim removed 6 bases at V and 4 bases at J, leaving 8 bases unmatched. The germline CDR1 and CDR2 sequences are MDHEN and SYDVKM. CDR3 length equals 14 residues. This CDR3 is CASRPGQVSYEQYF. Written as DNA, the CDR3 is TGTGCCAGCAGACCGGGACAGGTTTCTTACGAGCAGTACTTC.

This clonotype was picked up many times. This CDR3 is CASSLQGGANEKLFF. The CDR3 DNA follows: TGTGCCAGCAGTTTACAGGGAGGGGCTAATGAAAAACTGTTTTTT. V is TRBV12-3 or TRBV12-4 and J is TRBJ1-4; D might be TRBD1 (5 bases). There are 15 residues in the CDR3. V was cut by 2 bases and J by 3 bases, with 10 bases left in between.

This clonotype has more than one count but fewer than ten. J is TRBJ2-7 and V is TRBV29-1; TRBD1 aligns across 7 bases. J lost 5 bases, V lost 7 bases, and 14 bases had no gene match. CDR1 and CDR2 (germline): SQVTM, ANQGSEA. The CDR3 sequence is 14 residues long. The CDR3 sequence is CSALHAGGIDEQYF. Written as DNA, the CDR3 is TGCAGCGCCCTTCACGCAGGGGGTATCGACGAGCAGTACTTC.

As concerns this clonotype: Just one base apart from a much larger clone, this may be a read error. This chain joins TRBV5-6 and TRBJ2-5; possible D gene TRBD2, 6 bases. Trimming cost V 2 bases and J 5 bases, with 13 bases left between them. The CDR3 runs 14 residues. CDR1 SGHDT and CDR2 YYEEEE come from the germline V gene. The CDR3 DNA follows: TGTGCCAGCAGCTTACAGGTCGCGGGGGAGACCCAGTACTTC. Residues: CASSLQVAGETQYF. Full variable domain (remainder filled in from reference TRBV5-6 and TRBJ2-5): DAGVTQSPTHLIKTRGQQVTLRCSPKSGHDTVSWYQQALGQGPQFIFQYYEEEERQRGNFPDRFSGHQFPNYSSELNVNALLLGDSALYLCASSLQVAGETQYFGPGTRLLVL.

This chain links TRBV6-2 or TRBV6-3 with TRBJ2-1, with D hard to call. Germline lookup yields CDR1 MNHEY and CDR2 SVGEGT. V shed 3 bases and J shed 10 bases, with 13 bases lying between them. The CDR3 is made up of 13 amino acids. The CDR3 spells CASSYASRAEQFF. Written as DNA, the CDR3 is TGTGCCAGCAGTTATGCCAGTCGTGCGGAGCAGTTCTTC.

This clonotype was observed a few times. The chain carries TRBV7-8 and TRBJ2-1; D gene ambiguous. The V gene's germline CDR1 is SGHVS and CDR2 FQNEAQ. This CDR3 is 15 amino acids long. The ends were cut back, 2 bases at V and 2 bases at J, with 10 bases in the middle. The CDR3 DNA reads as TGTGCCAGCAGCTTATTGGCAGACACCTACAATGAGCAGTTCTTC. Protein: CASSLLADTYNEQFF.

J is TRBJ1-5 and V is TRBV6-5, with 10 bases that match TRBD1. CDR3 length equals 15 residues. V trimming: 6 bases; J trimming: 0 bases; junction bases outside the gene matches: 2. Germline V gene sequence: CDR1 MNHEY, CDR2 SVGAGI. The CDR3 region is CASSRTGGSNQPQHF. CDR3 nucleotides: TGTGCCAGCAGCAGGACAGGGGGTAGCAATCAGCCCCAGCATTTT.

The V call is TRBV27, the J call TRBJ2-1; the match to TRBD2 covers 9 bases. CDR1 MNHEY and CDR2 SMNVEV come from the germline V gene (reference sequence). This CDR3 contains 15 residues. V was pared by 5 bases and J by 5 bases, with 7 bases of the junction left unmatched. DNA for the CDR3: TGTGCCAGCAGTGCGATAGCGGGGGCGCACAATGAGCAGTTCTTC. It is translated as CASSAIAGAHNEQFF.

The genes are TRBV28 and TRBJ1-5; 7 nucleotides match TRBD1. Trimming took 8 bases from V and 3 from J; bases not matched to a gene: 13. CDR3 length equals 16 residues. Germline V CDR1 and CDR2: MDHEN, SYDVKM. The CDR3 loop reads CASRKGDRVPNQPQHF. The CDR3 DNA follows: TGTGCCAGCCGCAAAGGAGACAGGGTCCCCAATCAGCCCCAGCATTTT.

V gene TRBV9 combines with J gene TRBJ2-5; 14 nucleotides line up with TRBD2. V lost 2 bases and J lost 7; bases outside the gene matches: 4. Germline CDR1 reads SGDLS; CDR2 reads YYNGEE. The CDR3 loop spans 15 amino acids. In DNA, the CDR3 is TGTGCCAGCAGCGTCGGACTAGCGGGAGGTGGGACCCAGTACTTC. It translates to CASSVGLAGGGTQYF.

The sample holds one count of this clonotype. The V gene is TRBV4-1, the J gene TRBJ1-2; maybe TRBD1 (5 bases). V shed 0 bases and J shed 6 bases, with 14 bases lying between them. Germline assignment: CDR1 MGHRA and CDR2 YSYEKL. The CDR3 has 15 amino acids. The CDR3 DNA follows: TGCGCCAGCAGCCAAGACTGGGGCAGGGAAAATGGCTACACCTTC. Protein product: CASSQDWGRENGYTF.

V usage is TRBV12-3 or TRBV12-4 and J usage is TRBJ2-5; the match to TRBD1 covers 7 bases. The CDR3 sequence is 15 residues long. J lost 4 bases, V lost 5 bases, and 10 bases had no gene match. For the CDR3, the DNA is TGTGCCAGCAGTCCCCAGACAGGGTGGGGAGAGACCCAGTACTTC. Its translation is CASSPQTGWGETQYF.

This CDR3 is CASSSLTGGTCEQYF. In DNA form, the CDR3 reads TGTGCCAGCAGCTCCCTGACAGGGGGCACCTGCGAGCAGTACTTC. The rearrangement uses TRBV11-2 and TRBJ2-7, with TRBD1 matching over 10 bases. The CDR3 spans 15 residues. The V gene's germline CDR1 is SGHAT and CDR2 FQNNGV. J was trimmed by 6 bases and V by 4 bases; bases with no gene match: 9.

This chain connects TRBV10-3 to TRBJ2-5, with 7 positions matching TRBD2. Germline V lookup: CDR1 ENHRY, CDR2 SYGVKD. V lost 4 bases, J lost 11 bases, and 19 bases stayed unmatched. The CDR3 is made up of 16 amino acids. CDR3 DNA: TGTGCCATCAGTGGGTCGGGAGGCAGTCCAATTGGGGAGCAGTACTTC. This translates into CAISGSGGSPIGEQYF.

CDR3 loop: CASTRQGMASGANVLTF. Written as DNA, the CDR3 is TGTGCCAGCACCAGACAGGGGATGGCCTCTGGGGCCAACGTCCTGACTTTC. The V and J genes are TRBV7-2 and TRBJ2-6, with 8 bases lining up with TRBD1. Germline CDR1 SGHTA, CDR2 FQGNSA. The CDR3 is 17 amino acids. Trimming removed 7 bases from V and 0 bases from J; junction bases left unmatched: 8.

This clonotype has only a few counts. The chain carries TRBV10-3 and TRBJ2-5, with D perhaps matching TRBD1 or TRBD2 (5 bases each). The CDR3 runs to 15 residues. Germline V gene data show CDR1 as ENHRY and CDR2 as SYGVKD. V dropped 6 bases and J dropped 5 bases, with 19 bases sitting between them. The CDR3 DNA sequence: TGTGCCATCAGCCCCGAACAGGTTTGGGAGGAGACCCAGTACTTC. It is translated as CAISPEQVWEETQYF.

This clonotype has more than one count but fewer than ten. An end of the junction does not agree with germline; a read error may underlie this. This chain uses TRBV3-1 with TRBJ2-2; a possible D gene is TRBD2 (5 bases). The germline V gene encodes CDR1 LGHDT and CDR2 YNNKEL (reference sequence). The CDR3 is 15 amino acids. CDR3 region: CASSQGGANTGELFF. The CDR3 DNA sequence: TGTGCCAGCAGCCAAGGGGGAGCGAACACCGGGGAGCTGTTCTTT.

The chain has TRBV12-5 and TRBJ2-1, with D tentatively TRBD2 (6 bases). Trimming removed 2 bases at V and 9 bases at J, with 11 bases between. This CDR3 comprises 13 residues. Per the germline V gene, CDR1 is LGHNT and CDR2 is FRNRAP. The CDR3 here is CASGLSEAGEQFF. The CDR3 nucleotides read TGTGCTAGTGGTTTGTCCGAAGCGGGTGAGCAGTTCTTC. Filled out from reference TRBV12-5 and TRBJ2-1, the complete variable domain reads DARVTQTPRHKVTEMGQEVTMRCQPILGHNTVFWYRQTMMQGLELLAYFRNRAPLDDSGMPKDRFSAEMPDATLATLKIQPSEPRDSAVYFCASGLSEAGEQFFGPGTRLTVL.